This TCR beta chain was identified during a study of T cells in narcolepsy. The data were produced by immunoSEQ multiplex PCR, yet TCRdb's version contains in-frame clones alone and is incomplete. Altogether approximately 30,000 clones are present, roughly four fifths being singletons, with the ten largest covering approximately 1.1%. Germline V gene sequence: CDR1 GTSNPN, CDR2 SVGIG (reference sequence). CDR3 length: 14 residues. J was trimmed by 7 bases and V by 0 bases; bases with no gene match: 3. Sequencing was performed on CD45RA- memory CD4+ T cells from PBMCs. The rearrangement uses TRBV30 and TRBJ2-3, with 11 bases identical to TRBD2. The TCR comes from a human donor with narcolepsy. The CDR3 DNA is TGTGCCTGGAGTGTACTAGCGGGAGCCTATACGCAGTATTTT. This codes for CAWSVLAGAYTQYF. Supplemented by reference TRBV30 and TRBJ2-3, the full variable domain reads SQTIHQWPATLVQPVGSPLSLECTVEGTSNPNLYWYRQAAGRGLQLLFYSVGIGQISSEVPQNLSASRPQDRQFILSSKKLLLSDSGFYLCAWSVLAGAYTQYFGPGTRLTVL.